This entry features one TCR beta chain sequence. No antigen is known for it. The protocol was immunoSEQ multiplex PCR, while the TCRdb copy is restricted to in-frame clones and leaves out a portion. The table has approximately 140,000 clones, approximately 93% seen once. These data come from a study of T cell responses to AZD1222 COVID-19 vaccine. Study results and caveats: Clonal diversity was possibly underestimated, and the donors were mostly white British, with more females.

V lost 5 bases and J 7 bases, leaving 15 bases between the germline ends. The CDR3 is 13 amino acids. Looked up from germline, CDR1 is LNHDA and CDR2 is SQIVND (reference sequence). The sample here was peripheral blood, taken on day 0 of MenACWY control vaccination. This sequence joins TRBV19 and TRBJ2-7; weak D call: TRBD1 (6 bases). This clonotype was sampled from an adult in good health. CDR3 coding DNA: TGTGCCAGTAGTTCCCACAGGGCGGTGGAGCAGTACTTC. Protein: CASSSHRAVEQYF.